These 29 T cell receptor beta chains originate from one sample sequenced in a study of cytomegalovirus exposure and HLA in healthy donors (dated by TCRdb to about 2017). The library was produced with the immunoSEQ multiplex PCR assay. For the multiplex PCR, a mixture combining 60 forward primers for TCR Vbeta segments and 13 reverse primers for TCR Jbeta segments was used. TCRdb obtained this table from immuneACCESS and retained in-frame rearrangements with V and J assigned. These tables miss some clones; where compared with another copy, unresolved V genes account for less than half of the shortfall, and the remainder is unexplained. This sample has roughly 190,000 clones in its table, and around 83% of those were observed once. The ten largest clones represent around 0.99% of the sample. The sample taken for sequencing was PBMCs. These receptors were collected from a woman between 40 and 55 years old in good health and CMV-seronegative.

This clone came up a few times. V gene TRBV19 combines with J gene TRBJ2-2; TRBD1 might be the D (5 bases). Germline-derived CDR1 and CDR2 are LNHDA and SQIVND (reference sequence). The CDR3 has 16 residues. Trimming left V 2 bases short and J 0 bases short, with 10 bases between. Written as DNA, the CDR3 is TGTGCCAGTAGTATAAGGGGCAGGTCGAACACCGGGGAGCTGTTTTTT. This sequence encodes CASSIRGRSNTGELFF.

The chain joins TRBV27 to TRBJ1-4; tentatively, D is TRBD1 (5 bases). The V gene's germline CDR1 is MNHEY and CDR2 SMNVEV (reference sequence). This CDR3 comprises 12 residues. Between the trimmed V and J ends, which lost 2 bases and 10 bases, there was a span of 8 bases. The CDR3 sequence is CASSLAGGKLFF. Written as DNA, the CDR3 is TGTGCCAGCAGTTTAGCCGGGGGAAAACTGTTTTTT.

This chain joins TRBV5-4 and TRBJ2-3; 7 bases fit TRBD1. Per the germline V gene, CDR1 is SGHNT and CDR2 is YYREEE (reference sequence). This CDR3 contains 15 residues. Unmatched junction bases numbered 6, after V lost 2 bases and J lost 3 bases. CDR3 nucleotide sequence: TGTGCCAGCAGCTTAGACAGGGTTCTTACAGATACGCAGTATTTT. It codes for CASSLDRVLTDTQYF.

The chain recombines TRBV9 with TRBJ1-3, with 7 bases aligning to TRBD1. CDR1 is SGDLS, CDR2 YYNGEE, per germline. The CDR3 is made up of 15 amino acids. The J segment lost 0 bases and the V segment lost 4 bases, leaving 4 bases of the junction unmatched. As DNA, the CDR3 is TGTGCCAGCAGCCGACAGGGCTTCTCTGGAAACACCATATATTTT. This translates into CASSRQGFSGNTIYF.

The chain combines TRBV7-7 with TRBJ1-4; unclear D gene. The ends were cut back, 1 base at V and 7 bases at J, with 13 bases in the middle. The CDR3 loop spans 15 amino acids. The germline V gene has CDR1 SSHAT and CDR2 FNYEAQ (reference sequence). The CDR3: CASSLGLGLGEKLFF. The CDR3 DNA reads TGTGCCAGCAGCTTAGGGCTAGGCCTGGGTGAAAAACTGTTTTTT.

The V and J genes are TRBV4-1 and TRBJ1-6; D is uncertain. CDR1 and CDR2 (germline): MGHRA, YSYEKL. The CDR3 is made up of 13 amino acids. The V end was cut by 7 bases, the J end by 5 bases, with 9 bases between. DNA of the CDR3: TGCGCCAGCACGGGAAGGGATAATTCACCCCTCCACTTT. This sequence encodes CASTGRDNSPLHF.

J is TRBJ2-5 and V is TRBV7-2, with 8 bases aligning to TRBD2. Germline V gene lookup returns CDR1 SGHTA and CDR2 FQGNSA. V was clipped by 3 bases and J by 3 bases; unmatched bases: 6. This CDR3 spans 15 amino acids. The CDR3 protein is CASSFQAGAKETQYF. In DNA form, the CDR3 reads TGTGCCAGCAGCTTCCAAGCGGGAGCCAAAGAGACCCAGTACTTC. Filled out from reference TRBV7-2 and TRBJ2-5, the complete variable domain reads GAGVSQSPSNKVTEKGKDVELRCDPISGHTALYWYRQSLGQGLEFLIYFQGNSAPDKSGLPSDRFSAERTGGSVSTLTIQRTQQEDSAVYLCASSFQAGAKETQYFGPGTRLLVL.

The chain combines TRBV4-2 with TRBJ2-1, with a tentative D call TRBD2 (6 bases). The V gene lost 4 bases and the J gene lost 7 bases, with 14 bases spanning the gap. From germline, CDR1 is LGHNA and CDR2 YNFKEQ. The CDR3 is 14 amino acids. This CDR3 is CASSPLEGWNEQFF. In DNA form, the CDR3 reads TGTGCCAGCAGCCCATTGGAGGGGTGGAATGAGCAGTTCTTC.

This clone was recorded once. The V gene is TRBV9, the J gene TRBJ2-3, with D perhaps TRBD2 (7 bases). The CDR3 length is 15 residues. The germline CDR1 and CDR2 sequences are SGDLS and YYNGEE. V lost 4 bases and J 0 bases, leaving 12 bases between the germline ends. Here the CDR3 DNA reads TGTGCCAGCAGCCGGGGGGCGGTTAGCACAGATACGCAGTATTTT. This translates into CASSRGAVSTDTQYF.

This chain uses TRBV2 with TRBJ2-6; 11 bases match TRBD1. Trimming removed 7 bases from V and 4 bases from J; junction bases left unmatched: 6. Germline V gives CDR1 SNHLY, CDR2 FYNNEI. The CDR3 runs 16 residues. In DNA form, the CDR3 reads TGTGCCAGCAACCAGGACAGGGGGCACGGGGCCAACGTCCTGACTTTC. This translates into CASNQDRGHGANVLTF. Supplemented by reference TRBV2 and TRBJ2-6, the full variable domain reads EPEVTQTPSHQVTQMGQEVILRCVPISNHLYFYWYRQILGQKVEFLVSFYNNEISEKSEIFDDQFSVERPDGSNFTLKIRSTKLEDSAMYFCASNQDRGHGANVLTFGAGSRLTVL.

V and J are TRBV6-5 and TRBJ2-2, with D possibly matching TRBD2 (6 bases). Trimming pared 2 bases from V and 6 bases from J, leaving 13 bases between. The germline V gene encodes CDR1 MNHEY and CDR2 SVGAGI. The CDR3 contains 15 residues. Here the CDR3 DNA reads TGTGCCAGCAGTTACGCTCGACTAGATGCCGGGGAGCTGTTTTTT. Translated, it gives CASSYARLDAGELFF.

As regards this clone: Other DNA sequences from this sample encode an identical CDR3 as well. The V and J genes are TRBV6-1 and TRBJ1-2; no definite D call. The ends were cut back, 0 bases at V and 4 bases at J, with 15 bases in the middle. The length of the CDR3 is 16 residues. The germline gives CDR1 MNHNS, CDR2 SASEGT. The CDR3 spells CASSEAHNTVGYGYTF. CDR3 DNA: TGTGCCAGCAGTGAAGCGCACAATACAGTGGGCTATGGCTACACCTTC.

V usage is TRBV6-5 and J usage is TRBJ2-3; 7 nucleotides line up with TRBD2. V shed 10 bases and J 5 bases; nucleotides not matched to a gene: 12. The CDR3 loop spans 14 amino acids. CDR1 MNHEY and CDR2 SVGAGI come from the germline V gene. In DNA, the CDR3 is TGTGCCACCAAATTCGGCGGGGGTGGAGATACGCAGTATTTT. Translation gives CATKFGGGGDTQYF.

The chain combines TRBV5-8 with TRBJ1-1; D perhaps matches TRBD1 (5 bases). This CDR3 has 16 amino acids. V lost 2 bases and J 3 bases, leaving 17 bases between the germline ends. Per germline, CDR1 SGHTS and CDR2 YDEGEE. In nucleotides, the CDR3 is TGTGCCAGCAGCTTCATTCCAGGGTTTAGGGACACTGAAGCTTTCTTT. Translating it yields CASSFIPGFRDTEAFF.

The chain uses TRBV7-9 and TRBJ2-3; possible D gene TRBD1, 6 bases. The V gene lost 4 bases and the J gene lost 6 bases, with 14 bases spanning the gap. CDR1 is SEHNR, CDR2 FQNEAQ, per germline (reference sequence). The CDR3 runs to 14 residues. The CDR3 region is CASSSPGRGDTQYF. The CDR3 nucleotides are TGTGCCAGCAGCTCCCCAGGAAGGGGGGATACGCAGTATTTT.

This chain links TRBV19 with TRBJ2-1; 10 bases line up with TRBD2. CDR1 is LNHDA and CDR2 is SQIVND in the germline V gene (reference sequence). There are 14 residues in the CDR3. V was clipped by 7 bases and J by 9 bases; unmatched bases: 9. The CDR3, as DNA: TGTGCCAGTAAGAGCGGGAGGGCCGGCGGTGAGCAGTTCTTC. It yields the protein CASKSGRAGGEQFF.

The CDR3 loop reads CASIGQGGNTIYF. CDR3 sequence (DNA): TGCGCCAGCATCGGACAGGGAGGAAACACCATATATTTT. The V gene is TRBV5-1, the J gene TRBJ1-3; 8 bases agree with TRBD1. Germline trimming cut 6 bases from V and 4 bases from J; bases unmatched to any gene: 3. The CDR3 is 13 residues long. The V gene's germline CDR1 is SGHRS and CDR2 YFSETQ. The full variable domain, its missing parts supplied by reference TRBV5-1 and TRBJ1-3, is KAGVTQTPRYLIKTRGQQVTLSCSPISGHRSVSWYQQTPGQGLQFLFEYFSETQRNKGNFPGRFSGRQFSNSRSEMNVSTLELGDSALYLCASIGQGGNTIYFGEGSWLTVV.

The chain is built from TRBV4-3 and TRBJ2-3; a possible D gene is TRBD2 (6 bases). Looked up from germline, CDR1 is LGHNA and CDR2 is YSLEER. Trimming stripped 2 bases from V and 2 bases from J, with 14 bases between. There are 16 residues in the CDR3. CDR3 in amino acids: CASSQQLELATDTQYF. The CDR3 DNA is TGCGCCAGCAGCCAACAACTGGAACTAGCCACAGATACGCAGTATTTT.

The chain carries TRBV10-3 and TRBJ2-7; D is unclear. The CDR3 contains 16 residues. Looked up from germline, CDR1 is ENHRY and CDR2 is SYGVKD. Trimming took off 0 bases at V and 0 bases at J, with 12 bases between the two ends. This CDR3 is CAISESRGLFSYEQYF. The CDR3 nucleotides read TGTGCCATCAGTGAGTCTCGAGGCCTATTCTCCTACGAGCAGTACTTC.

This chain joins TRBV15 and TRBJ2-1; no clear D. The CDR3 length is 15 residues. Deletions cut 0 bases from V and 3 bases from J, with 9 bases between. Germline lookup yields CDR1 LNHNV and CDR2 YYDKDF (reference sequence). DNA for the CDR3: TGTGCCACCAGCAGAGATCCTAGAAGCTACAATGAGCAGTTCTTC. It codes for CATSRDPRSYNEQFF.

The chain employs TRBV2 and TRBJ1-6; D ambiguous. The CDR3 sequence is 14 residues long. Per the germline V gene, CDR1 is SNHLY and CDR2 is FYNNEI. V was cut by 5 bases and J by 6 bases, with 11 bases left in between. The CDR3 is CASSLYTVNSPLHF. The CDR3 DNA follows: TGTGCCAGCAGTTTATATACTGTTAATTCACCCCTCCACTTT.

The chain combines TRBV7-9 with TRBJ2-3; 7 positions agree with TRBD1. The V segment lost 5 bases and the J segment 2 bases; nucleotides outside the gene matches: 4. The germline gives CDR1 SEHNR, CDR2 FQNEAQ (reference sequence). The CDR3 is made up of 14 amino acids. CDR3 loop: CASSPGQYTDTQYF. In DNA, the CDR3 is TGTGCCAGCAGCCCGGGACAGTACACAGATACGCAGTATTTT.

The rearrangement links TRBV4-3 to TRBJ1-2; 7 bases fit TRBD1. V dropped 0 bases and J dropped 4; count of bases not matched to a gene: 5. CDR1 LGHNA and CDR2 YSLEER come from the germline V gene. The CDR3 contains 15 residues. The CDR3 is CASSQDQQGPYGYTF. CDR3 DNA: TGCGCCAGCAGCCAAGATCAACAGGGGCCCTATGGCTACACCTTC.

This chain uses TRBV6-6 with TRBJ1-4, with 8 bases fitting TRBD1. J gave up 7 bases and V 6 bases, and 7 bases lay outside the gene matches. This CDR3 contains 14 residues. Germline CDR1 is MNHNY and CDR2 is SVGAGI (reference sequence). Here the CDR3 reads CASSPDRGLEKLFF. The DNA of the CDR3 is TGTGCCAGCAGCCCCGACAGGGGACTTGAAAAACTGTTTTTT.

This sequence joins TRBV19 and TRBJ1-1; 7 positions match TRBD1. Germline CDR1 is LNHDA and CDR2 is SQIVND (reference sequence). This CDR3 spans 14 amino acids. The ends lost 7 bases at V and 5 bases at J; junction bases unmatched: 10. The chain's CDR3 is CASIRGLGLTEAFF. DNA for the CDR3: TGTGCCAGTATTAGGGGGCTTGGATTGACTGAAGCTTTCTTT.

This clone was counted only a few times. The rearrangement uses TRBV7-3 and TRBJ2-1; D not resolved. CDR3 length: 14 amino acids. Deletions cut 4 bases from V and 7 bases from J, with 14 bases between. The germline V gene encodes CDR1 SGHTA and CDR2 FQGTGA. CDR3 nucleotides: TGTGCCAGCAGCTCGACGATCTCAGGAAATGAGCAGTTCTTC. This encodes CASSSTISGNEQFF.

The rearrangement uses TRBV29-1 and TRBJ2-3; the match to TRBD2 covers 8 bases. Unmatched junction bases numbered 20, after V lost 0 bases and J lost 0 bases. The CDR3 extends over 21 amino acids. Looked up from germline, CDR1 is SQVTM and CDR2 is ANQGSEA. Written as DNA, the CDR3 is TGCAGCGTTGAAGATCTTAGGCAGCGGGAGCCCAGAATGCAAAGCACAGATACGCAGTATTTT. It yields the protein CSVEDLRQREPRMQSTDTQYF.

This chain links TRBV19 with TRBJ1-3; TRBD1 is a possible D gene (6 bases). Germline loops: CDR1 LNHDA, CDR2 SQIVND (reference sequence). This CDR3 has 15 residues. With 5 bases removed from V and 4 bases from J, the gap between germline ends came to 15 bases. The CDR3 coding sequence is TGTGCCAGTAGTGAAACAGGGTTGGGAGGAAACACCATATATTTT. Its translation is CASSETGLGGNTIYF. Based on the CDR3 plus reference TRBV19 and TRBJ1-3, the full variable domain is DGGITQSPKYLFRKEGQNVTLSCEQNLNHDAMYWYRQDPGQGLRLIYYSQIVNDFQKGDIAEGYSVSREKKESFPLTVTSAQKNPTAFYLCASSETGLGGNTIYFGEGSWLTVV.

The sample holds one count of this clone. V and J are TRBV25-1 and TRBJ1-2; tentative D call: TRBD1 (5 bases). The CDR3 runs 14 residues. Trimming pared 4 bases from V and 7 bases from J, leaving 16 bases between. The V gene's germline CDR1 is MGHDK and CDR2 SYGVNS. CDR3 nucleotide sequence: TGTGCCAGCAGTGGGTCCGGGACTTGGGGTGGCTACACCTTC. Translated: CASSGSGTWGGYTF.